This TCR beta chain was sequenced for a study of cytomegalovirus exposure and HLA in healthy donors. Study background: Around 80 million unique TCRs from HLA-typed donors were held in an early data release. Regarding the study as a whole: There were three CMV-associated chains whose specificity for CMV antigens was confirmed in vitro. Most TCR sequences proved rare, with some public TCRs found in many donors. Judged likely to be a sequencing artifact was a cluster of highly shared sequence variants.

The CDR3 loop spans 11 amino acids. V was clipped by 8 bases and J by 11 bases, with 14 bases between them. Germline CDR1 reads MDHEN; CDR2 reads SYDVKM. Notes on this clone: What it binds is unknown.

Use of 60 Vbeta and 13 Jbeta primers characterized the PCR. The repertoire was sequenced with immunoSEQ multiplex PCR; TCRdb's copy has only in-frame clones and lacks some. The table records around 150,000 clones, around nine tenths of them present only once. This chain connects TRBV28 to TRBJ2-3; D possibly corresponds to TRBD2 (6 bases). The TCR originated in a woman in her 30s in good health and CMV-seronegative. Material for sequencing was PBMCs. This CDR3 is CASGGFLGQYF. In DNA, the CDR3 is TGTGCCAGCGGGGGGTTTCTCGGGCAGTATTTT. The complete variable domain, with remaining parts taken from reference TRBV28 and TRBJ2-3, reads DVKVTQSSRYLVKRTGEKVFLECVQDMDHENMFWYRQDPGLGLRLIYFSYDVKMKEKGDIPEGYSVSREKKERFSLILESASTNQTSMYLCASGGFLGQYFGPGTRLTVL.